This TCR beta chain is drawn from a study of CD8 T cells in ankylosing spondylitis. The authors made TCR beta libraries by quantitative 5'-RACE with molecular barcodes. One entry per CDR3 protein results from TCRdb running MiXCR on the 5' RACE reads. The sample has some 200,000 distinct CDR3 sequences, 6% to 8.5% seen once; the top ten hold 13% to 15%. Trimming stripped 6 bases from V and 12 bases from J, with 17 bases between. This CDR3 has 11 amino acids. The germline gives CDR1 DFQATT, CDR2 SNEGSKA (reference sequence). Study results and caveats: Disease-associated clonotypes exhibited CD8+ identity and were relatively infrequent in peripheral blood. What appeared characteristic of ankylosing spondylitis blood was a TCR beta motif of fewer than ten highly homologous variants. Reportedly, significant enrichment of disease-linked clones occurred in matched ankylosing spondylitis synovial fluid. Earlier literature documents some of the motif variants in reactive arthritis synovial fluid and blood.

This clonotype was recorded at least ten times. Its target is unknown. This clonotype was obtained from a male donor with ankylosing spondylitis. Material for sequencing was blood, either unsorted or a sorted T cell fraction (not recorded which). V and J are TRBV20-1 and TRBJ2-5, with D possibly matching TRBD1 (5 bases). DNA of the CDR3: TGCAGTGCCCCCAGCCCCCAGGGAAAGTACTTC. This sequence encodes CSAPSPQGKYF.